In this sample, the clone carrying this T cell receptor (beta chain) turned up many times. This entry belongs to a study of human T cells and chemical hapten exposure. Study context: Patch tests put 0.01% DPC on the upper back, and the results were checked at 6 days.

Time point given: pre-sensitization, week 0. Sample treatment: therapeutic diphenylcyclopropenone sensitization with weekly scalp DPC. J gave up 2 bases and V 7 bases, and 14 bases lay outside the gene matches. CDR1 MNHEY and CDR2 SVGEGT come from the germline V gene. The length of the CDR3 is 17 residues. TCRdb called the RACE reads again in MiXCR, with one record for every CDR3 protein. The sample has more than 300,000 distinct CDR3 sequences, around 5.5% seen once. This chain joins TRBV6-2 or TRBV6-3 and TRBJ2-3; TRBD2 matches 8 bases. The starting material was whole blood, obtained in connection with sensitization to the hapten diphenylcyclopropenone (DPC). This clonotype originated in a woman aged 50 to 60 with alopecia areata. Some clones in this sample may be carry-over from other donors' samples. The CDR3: CASKVTSGEGITDTQYF. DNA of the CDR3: TGTGCCAGCAAAGTTACTAGCGGAGAAGGGATCACAGATACGCAGTATTTT.